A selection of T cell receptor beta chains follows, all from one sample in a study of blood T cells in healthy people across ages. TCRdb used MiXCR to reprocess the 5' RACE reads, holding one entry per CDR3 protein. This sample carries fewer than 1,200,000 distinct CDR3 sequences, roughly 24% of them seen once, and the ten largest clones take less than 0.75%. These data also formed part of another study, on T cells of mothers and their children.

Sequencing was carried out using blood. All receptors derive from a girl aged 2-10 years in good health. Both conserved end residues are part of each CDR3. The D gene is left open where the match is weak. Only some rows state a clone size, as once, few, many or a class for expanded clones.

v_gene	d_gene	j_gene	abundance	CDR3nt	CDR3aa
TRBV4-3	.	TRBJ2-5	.	TGCGCCAGCAGCCCAAGCACCGGGTCGGCGGGAGAGACCCAGTACTTC	CASSPSTGSAGETQYF
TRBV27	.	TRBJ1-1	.	TGTGCCAGCACCCTATCCGGGGGAGGGAACACTGAAGCTTTCTTT	CASTLSGGGNTEAFF
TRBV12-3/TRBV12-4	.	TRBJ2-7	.	TGTGCCAGCACCACGGGTTGGGGCTCCTACGAGCAGTACTTC	CASTTGWGSYEQYF
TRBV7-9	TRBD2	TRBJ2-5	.	TGTGCCAGCAGCTTAAGGGCTAGCGGTTCCCAAGAGACCCAGTACTTC	CASSLRASGSQETQYF
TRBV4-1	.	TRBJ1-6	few	TGCGCCAGCAGCCAAGGTGGTTACACGGGGTCACCCCTCCACTTT	CASSQGGYTGSPLHF
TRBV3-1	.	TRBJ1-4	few	TGTGCCAGCAGCCACCCCCTGGGGGGGCGAGGGGAAGAAAAACTGTTTTTT	CASSHPLGGRGEEKLFF
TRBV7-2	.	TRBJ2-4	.	TGTGCCAGCAGCTTAGGGTGGGCGGGAAAACTAGCCAAAAACATTCAGTACTTC	CASSLGWAGKLAKNIQYF
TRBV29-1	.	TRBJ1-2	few	TGCAGCGTCCATCAGGGGAACTATGGCTACACCTTC	CSVHQGNYGYTF
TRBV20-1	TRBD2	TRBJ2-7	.	TGCAGTGCTAGAGTGTTAGCGGGAGGGGTTACCTACGAGCAGTACTTC	CSARVLAGGVTYEQYF
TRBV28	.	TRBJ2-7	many	TGTGCCAGCAGCTTTCCCTCCTACGAGCAGTACTTC	CASSFPSYEQYF
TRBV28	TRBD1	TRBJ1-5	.	TGTGCCAGCAGTTCCACCGACAGGGCGGATCAGCCCCAGCATTTT	CASSSTDRADQPQHF
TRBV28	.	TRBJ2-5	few	TGTGCCAGCAGTGCGACAGAGGGAAAAGAGACCCAGTACTTC	CASSATEGKETQYF
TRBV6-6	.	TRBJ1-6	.	TGTGCCAGCTCAGAAGGGTTGGTACCACCCCTCCACTTT	CASSEGLVPPLHF